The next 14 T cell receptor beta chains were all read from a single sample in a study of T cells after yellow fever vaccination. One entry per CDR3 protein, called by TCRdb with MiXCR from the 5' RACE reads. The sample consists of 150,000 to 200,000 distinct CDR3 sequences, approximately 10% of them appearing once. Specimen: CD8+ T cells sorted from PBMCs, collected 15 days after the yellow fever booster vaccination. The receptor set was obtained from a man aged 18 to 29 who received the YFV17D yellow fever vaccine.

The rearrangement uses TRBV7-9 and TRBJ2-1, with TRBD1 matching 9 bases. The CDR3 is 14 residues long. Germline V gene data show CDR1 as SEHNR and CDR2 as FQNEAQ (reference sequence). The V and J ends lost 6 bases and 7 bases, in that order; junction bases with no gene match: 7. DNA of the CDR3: TGTGCCAGCAGGGGACAGGGTATCGGTAATGAGCAGTTCTTC. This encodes CASRGQGIGNEQFF. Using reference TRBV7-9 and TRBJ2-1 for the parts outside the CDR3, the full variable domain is DTGVSQNPRHKITKRGQNVTFRCDPISEHNRLYWYRQTLGQGPEFLTYFQNEAQLEKSRLLSDRFSAERPKGSFSTLEIQRTEQGDSAMYLCASRGQGIGNEQFFGPGTRLTVL.

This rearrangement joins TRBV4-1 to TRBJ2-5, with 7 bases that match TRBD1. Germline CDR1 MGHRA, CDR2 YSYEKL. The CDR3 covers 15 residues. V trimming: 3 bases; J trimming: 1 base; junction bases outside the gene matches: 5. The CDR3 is CASSQAGTAQETQYF. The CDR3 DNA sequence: TGCGCCAGCAGCCAGGCCGGGACAGCCCAAGAGACCCAGTACTTC.

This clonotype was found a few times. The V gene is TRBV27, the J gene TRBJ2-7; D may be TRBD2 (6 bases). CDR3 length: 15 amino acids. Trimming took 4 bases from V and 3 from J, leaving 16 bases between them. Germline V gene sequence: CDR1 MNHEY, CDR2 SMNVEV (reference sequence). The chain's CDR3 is CASSWGDPGYYEQYV. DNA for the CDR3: TGTGCCAGCAGTTGGGGGGACCCGGGGTACTACGAGCAGTACGTC.

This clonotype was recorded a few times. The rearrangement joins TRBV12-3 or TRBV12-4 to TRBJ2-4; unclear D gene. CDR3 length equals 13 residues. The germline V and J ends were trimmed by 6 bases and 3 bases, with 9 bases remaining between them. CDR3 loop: CASSSYLKNIQYF. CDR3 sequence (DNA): TGTGCCAGCAGCTCCTATCTCAAAAACATTCAGTACTTC.

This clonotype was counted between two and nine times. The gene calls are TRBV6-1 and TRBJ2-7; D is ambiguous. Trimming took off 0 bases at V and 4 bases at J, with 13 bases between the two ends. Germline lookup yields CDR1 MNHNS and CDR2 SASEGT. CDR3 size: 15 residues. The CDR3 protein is CASSEALMAKYEQYF. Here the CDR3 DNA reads TGTGCCAGCAGTGAAGCGCTCATGGCTAAGTACGAGCAGTACTTC.

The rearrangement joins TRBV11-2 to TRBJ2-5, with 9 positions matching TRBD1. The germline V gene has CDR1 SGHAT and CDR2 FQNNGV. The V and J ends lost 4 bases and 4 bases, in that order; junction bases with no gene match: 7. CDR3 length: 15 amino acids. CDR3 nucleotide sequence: TGTGCCAGCAGCTCCGGGACAGGGTCGGTAGAGACCCAGTACTTC. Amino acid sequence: CASSSGTGSVETQYF.

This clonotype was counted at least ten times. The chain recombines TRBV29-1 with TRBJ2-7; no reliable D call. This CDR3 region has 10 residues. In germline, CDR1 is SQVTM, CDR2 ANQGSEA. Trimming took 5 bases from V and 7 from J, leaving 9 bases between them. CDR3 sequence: CSVLSVEQYF. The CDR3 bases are TGCAGCGTTCTCAGTGTGGAGCAGTACTTC.

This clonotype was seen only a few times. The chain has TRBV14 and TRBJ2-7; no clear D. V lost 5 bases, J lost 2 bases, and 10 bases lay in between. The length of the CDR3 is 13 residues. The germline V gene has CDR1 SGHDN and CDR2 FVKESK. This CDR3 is CASSSEGAYEQYV. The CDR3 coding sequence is TGTGCCAGCAGCTCAGAAGGAGCCTACGAGCAGTACGTC.

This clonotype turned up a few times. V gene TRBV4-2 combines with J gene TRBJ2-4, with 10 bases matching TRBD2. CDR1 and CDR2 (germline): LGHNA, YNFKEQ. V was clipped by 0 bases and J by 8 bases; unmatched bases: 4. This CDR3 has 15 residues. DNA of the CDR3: TGTGCCAGCAGCCAAGAAGCGGGGGGGGCCGACATTCAGTACTTC. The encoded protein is CASSQEAGGADIQYF.

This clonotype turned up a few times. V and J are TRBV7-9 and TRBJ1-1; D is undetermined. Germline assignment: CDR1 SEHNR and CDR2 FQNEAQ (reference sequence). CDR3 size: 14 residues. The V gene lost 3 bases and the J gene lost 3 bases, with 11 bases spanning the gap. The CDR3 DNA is TGTGCCAGCAGCTTTGAGGGAAGCTACACTGAAGCTTTCTTT. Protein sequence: CASSFEGSYTEAFF.

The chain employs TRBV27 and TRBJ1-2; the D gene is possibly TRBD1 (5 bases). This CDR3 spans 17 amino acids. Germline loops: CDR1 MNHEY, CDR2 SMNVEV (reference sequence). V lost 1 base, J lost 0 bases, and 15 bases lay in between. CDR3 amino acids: CASSLWPGTVANYGYTF. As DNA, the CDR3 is TGTGCCAGCAGTTTATGGCCGGGGACGGTAGCTAACTATGGCTACACCTTC.

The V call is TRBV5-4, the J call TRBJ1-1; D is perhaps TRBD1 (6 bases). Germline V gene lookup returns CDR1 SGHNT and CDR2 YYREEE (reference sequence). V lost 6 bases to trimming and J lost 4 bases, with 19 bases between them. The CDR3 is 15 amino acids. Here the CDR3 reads CASTPWGARSTEAFF. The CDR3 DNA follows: TGTGCCAGCACCCCGTGGGGGGCGCGATCCACTGAAGCTTTCTTT.

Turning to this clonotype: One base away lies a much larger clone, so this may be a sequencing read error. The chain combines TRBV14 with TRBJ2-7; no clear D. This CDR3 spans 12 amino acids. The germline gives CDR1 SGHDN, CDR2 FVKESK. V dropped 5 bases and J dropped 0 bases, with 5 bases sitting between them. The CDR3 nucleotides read TGTGCCAGCAGCATGAGCTCCTACGAGCAGTACTTC. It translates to CASSMSSYEQYF. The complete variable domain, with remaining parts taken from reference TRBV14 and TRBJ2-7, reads EAGVTQFPSHSVIEKGQTVTLRCDPISGHDNLYWYRRVMGKEIKFLLHFVKESKQDESGMPNNRFLAERTGGTYSTLKVQPAELEDSGVYFCASSMSSYEQYFGPGTRLTVT.

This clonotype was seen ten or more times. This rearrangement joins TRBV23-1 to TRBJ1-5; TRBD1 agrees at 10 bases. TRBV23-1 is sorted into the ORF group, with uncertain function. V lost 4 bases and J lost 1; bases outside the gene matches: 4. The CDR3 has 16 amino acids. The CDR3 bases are TGCGCCAGCAGTCCACGGACAGGGGGAAGCAATCAGCCCCAGCATTTT. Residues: CASSPRTGGSNQPQHF.